This TCR beta chain is from a study of shared clonotypes between healthy human individuals. General study results and limits: Specimens sampled were limited to blood, with tissue repertoires likely differing.

The V end was cut by 1 base, the J end by 3 bases, with 6 bases between. Germline V gene sequence: CDR1 SGHNT, CDR2 YYREEE (reference sequence). CDR3 length: 13 amino acids. This clone was recorded only once. Antigen: not known. The same CDR3 can be traced to other DNA sequences in this sample. The test was conducted at deep level. TCRdb's copy holds only in-frame clones and misses some; the assay was immunoSEQ multiplex PCR. Seen here are about 1,900,000 clones, approximately 94% observed once, and the top ten hold 1% to 1.5%. Terminally differentiated effector memory CD45RA+ cells were excluded by CCR7 positive selection of CD45RO-negative cells.

The source is a man between 18 and 35 years old in good health. The chain recombines TRBV5-4 with TRBJ2-3; D not certain. The sample comprised naive CD8+ T cells sorted from blood. The CDR3 DNA sequence: TGTGCCAGCAGCTTGTGGGGAACAGATACGCAGTATTTT. Its translation is CASSLWGTDTQYF.